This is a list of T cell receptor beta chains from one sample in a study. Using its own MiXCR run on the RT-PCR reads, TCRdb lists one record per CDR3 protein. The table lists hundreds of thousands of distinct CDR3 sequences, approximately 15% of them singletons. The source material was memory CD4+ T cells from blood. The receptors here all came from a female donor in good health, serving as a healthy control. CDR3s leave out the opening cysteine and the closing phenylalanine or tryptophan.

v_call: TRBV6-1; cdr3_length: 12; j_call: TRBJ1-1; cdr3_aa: ASSDPGGTDEAF
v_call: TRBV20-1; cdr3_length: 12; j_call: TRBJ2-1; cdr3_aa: SAMGGPTNNEQF
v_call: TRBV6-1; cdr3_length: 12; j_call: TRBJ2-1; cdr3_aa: ASSETRSVNEQF
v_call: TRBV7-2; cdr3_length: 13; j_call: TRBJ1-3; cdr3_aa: ASSSGGWSGNTIY
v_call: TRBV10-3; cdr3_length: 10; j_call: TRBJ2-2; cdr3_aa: ATHRNTGELF
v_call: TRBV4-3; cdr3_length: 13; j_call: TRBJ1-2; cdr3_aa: ASSQAGSANYGYT
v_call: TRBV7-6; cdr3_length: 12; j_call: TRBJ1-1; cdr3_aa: ASSLDDGTGKAF
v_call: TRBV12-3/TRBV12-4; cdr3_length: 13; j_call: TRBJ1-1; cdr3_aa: ASRPTGRGNTEAF
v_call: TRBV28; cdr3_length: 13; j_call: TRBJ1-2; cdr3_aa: ASSPPPGRLYGYT
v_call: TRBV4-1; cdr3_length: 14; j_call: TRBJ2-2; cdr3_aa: ASRLARGPNTGELF
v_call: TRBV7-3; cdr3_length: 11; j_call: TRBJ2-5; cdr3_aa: ASSLRHRETQY
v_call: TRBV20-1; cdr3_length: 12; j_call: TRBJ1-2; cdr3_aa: SASSGTNSYGYT
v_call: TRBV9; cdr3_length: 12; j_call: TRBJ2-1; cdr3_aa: ASSARDRSYEQF
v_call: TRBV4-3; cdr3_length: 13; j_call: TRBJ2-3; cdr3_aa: ASSQGSRETDTQY
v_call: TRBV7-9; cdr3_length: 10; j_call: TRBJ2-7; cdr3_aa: ASRAGMEEQY
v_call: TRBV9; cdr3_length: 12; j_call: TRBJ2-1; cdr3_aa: ASSKTSGNNEQF
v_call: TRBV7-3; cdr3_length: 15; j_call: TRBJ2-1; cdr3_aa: ASSLISDPIAGNEQF
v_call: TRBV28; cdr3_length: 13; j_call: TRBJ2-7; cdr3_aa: ASSSSPGGLMEQY
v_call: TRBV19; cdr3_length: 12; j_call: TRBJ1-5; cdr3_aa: AIGSSGRNQPQH
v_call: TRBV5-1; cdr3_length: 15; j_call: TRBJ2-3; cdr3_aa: ASSPRGSEGTTDTQY
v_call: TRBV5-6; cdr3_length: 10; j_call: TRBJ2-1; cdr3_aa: ASSPLDNEQF
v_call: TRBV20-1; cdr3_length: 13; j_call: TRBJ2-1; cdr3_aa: SANTAASASIEQF
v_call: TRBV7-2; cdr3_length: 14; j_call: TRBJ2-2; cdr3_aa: ASSLNGWGDTGELF
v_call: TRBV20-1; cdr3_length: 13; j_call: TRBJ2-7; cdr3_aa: SATRWADPDNEQY
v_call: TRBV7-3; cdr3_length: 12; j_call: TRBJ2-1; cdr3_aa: ASSARLAANEQF
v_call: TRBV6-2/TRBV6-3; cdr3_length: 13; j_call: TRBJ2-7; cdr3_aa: ASSNLAGGAYEQY
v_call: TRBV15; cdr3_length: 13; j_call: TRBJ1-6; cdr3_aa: ATSPRVSANSPLH
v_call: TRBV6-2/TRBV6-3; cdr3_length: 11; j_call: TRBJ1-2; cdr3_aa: ASRNGPSQGYT
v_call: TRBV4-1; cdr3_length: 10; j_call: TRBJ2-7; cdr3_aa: ARTTGCYEQY